This is a list of T cell receptor beta chains from one sample in a study of cytomegalovirus exposure and HLA in healthy donors. Measured with immunoSEQ multiplex PCR; TCRdb has only the in-frame clones, and not every one. The table records fewer than 150,000 clones, almost 90% of them present only once. Sample: PBMCs. Receptors were obtained from a woman in her late teens or twenties in good health and CMV-seropositive. CDR3s include the opening cysteine and the closing phenylalanine or tryptophan. The D gene is left open where the match is weak. Clone size is stated in some rows and not others, as once, few, many or a class when expanded.

V gene: TRBV28; J gene: TRBJ2-7; D gene: TRBD1; clone size: .; CDR3 protein: CASKRPRRTGSYEQYF; CDR3 DNA: TGTGCCAGCAAACGTCCCCGGCGGACAGGGTCCTACGAGCAGTACTTC
V gene: TRBV7-2; J gene: TRBJ1-2; D gene: TRBD1; clone size: .; CDR3 protein: CASSPRQGPAGGGYTF; CDR3 DNA: TGTGCCAGCAGTCCCCGACAGGGCCCAGCGGGTGGTGGCTACACCTTC
V gene: TRBV6-5; J gene: TRBJ2-5; D gene: .; clone size: .; CDR3 protein: CASSYSDGVETQYF; CDR3 DNA: TGTGCCAGCAGTTACTCGGACGGGGTAGAGACCCAGTACTTC
V gene: TRBV5-4; J gene: TRBJ1-6; D gene: TRBD1; clone size: .; CDR3 protein: CASSPGQGSSYNSPLHF; CDR3 DNA: TGTGCCAGCAGCCCGGGACAGGGGAGCTCCTATAATTCACCCCTCCACTTT
V gene: TRBV30; J gene: TRBJ2-2; D gene: .; clone size: .; CDR3 protein: CAWSVGPDTGELFF; CDR3 DNA: TGTGCCTGGAGTGTTGGGCCAGACACCGGGGAGCTGTTTTTT
V gene: TRBV18; J gene: TRBJ2-4; D gene: .; clone size: .; CDR3 protein: CASSPPDQGGKNIQYF; CDR3 DNA: TGTGCCAGCTCACCACCGGATCAGGGGGGCAAAAACATTCAGTACTTC
V gene: TRBV14; J gene: TRBJ2-7; D gene: .; clone size: .; CDR3 protein: CASSQGEVEQYF; CDR3 DNA: TGTGCCAGCAGCCAAGGAGAGGTCGAGCAGTACTTC
V gene: TRBV27; J gene: TRBJ1-2; D gene: TRBD1; clone size: .; CDR3 protein: CASSSPTGLYNYGYTF; CDR3 DNA: TGTGCCAGCAGTTCTCCGACAGGGCTATATAACTATGGCTACACCTTC
V gene: TRBV6-5; J gene: TRBJ1-1; D gene: TRBD1; clone size: .; CDR3 protein: CASSFQRQGTEAFF; CDR3 DNA: TGTGCCAGCAGTTTCCAAAGACAGGGCACTGAAGCTTTCTTT
V gene: TRBV5-6; J gene: TRBJ1-1; D gene: .; clone size: .; CDR3 protein: CASSFPSNTEAFF; CDR3 DNA: TGTGCCAGCAGCTTCCCCTCGAACACTGAAGCTTTCTTT
V gene: TRBV5-1; J gene: TRBJ2-7; D gene: TRBD2; clone size: .; CDR3 protein: CASSEGLAGTYEQYF; CDR3 DNA: TGCGCCAGCAGCGAGGGACTAGCGGGAACCTACGAGCAGTACTTC
V gene: TRBV25-1; J gene: TRBJ2-3; D gene: TRBD2; clone size: .; CDR3 protein: CASSESGLGTDTQYF; CDR3 DNA: TGTGCCAGCAGTGAATCGGGACTAGGCACAGATACGCAGTATTTT
V gene: TRBV19; J gene: TRBJ1-3; D gene: .; clone size: .; CDR3 protein: CASSNQQVLSGNTIYF; CDR3 DNA: TGTGCCAGTAGTAACCAACAGGTCCTCTCTGGAAACACCATATATTTT
V gene: TRBV28; J gene: TRBJ1-5; D gene: TRBD1; clone size: .; CDR3 protein: CASRVTGGLSQPQHF; CDR3 DNA: TGTGCCAGCAGAGTCACAGGGGGCTTAAGTCAGCCCCAGCATTTT
V gene: TRBV6-5; J gene: TRBJ2-3; D gene: .; clone size: .; CDR3 protein: CASSYTTGTDTQYF; CDR3 DNA: TGTGCCAGCAGTTACACCACAGGGACAGATACGCAGTATTTT
V gene: TRBV2; J gene: TRBJ2-2; D gene: .; clone size: many; CDR3 protein: CASSLYGGRELFF; CDR3 DNA: TGTGCCAGCTCCCTCTACGGGGGTCGGGAGCTGTTTTTT
V gene: TRBV7-2; J gene: TRBJ2-1; D gene: TRBD2; clone size: .; CDR3 protein: CASSLEVERGQFF; CDR3 DNA: TGTGCCAGCAGCTTAGAGGTCGAGCGGGGGCAGTTCTTC
V gene: TRBV29-1; J gene: TRBJ2-5; D gene: TRBD1; clone size: .; CDR3 protein: CSVEQTGGGETQYF; CDR3 DNA: TGCAGCGTTGAACAGACAGGGGGCGGGGAGACCCAGTACTTC
V gene: TRBV7-9; J gene: TRBJ2-4; D gene: TRBD1; clone size: .; CDR3 protein: CASSPGRGRNIQYF; CDR3 DNA: TGTGCCAGCAGCCCCGGCAGGGGGCGGAACATTCAGTACTTC
V gene: TRBV9; J gene: TRBJ2-1; D gene: .; clone size: .; CDR3 protein: CASSVSARARIYNEQFF; CDR3 DNA: TGTGCCAGCAGCGTTTCGGCGAGGGCGCGAATATACAATGAGCAGTTCTTC
V gene: TRBV7-2; J gene: TRBJ1-6; D gene: TRBD1; clone size: once; CDR3 protein: CASSQFRTGDHSPLHF; CDR3 DNA: TGTGCCAGCAGCCAATTCCGGACAGGGGACCATTCACCCCTCCACTTT
V gene: TRBV7-8; J gene: TRBJ1-5; D gene: .; clone size: .; CDR3 protein: CASSLDGGGNPRPQHF; CDR3 DNA: TGTGCCAGCAGCTTAGACGGGGGGGGGAACCCTCGGCCCCAGCATTTT
V gene: TRBV13; J gene: TRBJ2-7; D gene: .; clone size: once; CDR3 protein: CASSFGFYEQYF; CDR3 DNA: TGTGCCAGCAGCTTCGGGTTTTACGAGCAGTACTTC
V gene: TRBV4-3; J gene: TRBJ1-1; D gene: .; clone size: .; CDR3 protein: CASSETGNTEAFF; CDR3 DNA: TGCGCCAGCAGTGAGACAGGGAACACTGAAGCTTTCTTT
V gene: TRBV5-5; J gene: TRBJ2-7; D gene: .; clone size: .; CDR3 protein: CASSPRAATSSYEQYF; CDR3 DNA: TGTGCCAGCAGCCCGAGGGCCGCCACCAGCTCCTACGAGCAGTACTTC
V gene: TRBV5-1; J gene: TRBJ2-7; D gene: TRBD2; clone size: .; CDR3 protein: CASSLAPSGTYEQYF; CDR3 DNA: TGCGCCAGCAGCTTGGCCCCTAGCGGGACGTACGAGCAGTACTTC
V gene: TRBV6-5; J gene: TRBJ1-2; D gene: .; clone size: .; CDR3 protein: CASMGQGYGYTF; CDR3 DNA: TGTGCCAGCATGGGGCAGGGCTATGGCTACACCTTC
V gene: TRBV12-5; J gene: TRBJ2-5; D gene: .; clone size: .; CDR3 protein: CASGGPGAQETQYF; CDR3 DNA: TGTGCTAGTGGTGGCCCGGGAGCTCAAGAGACCCAGTACTTC
V gene: TRBV28; J gene: TRBJ2-1; D gene: TRBD2; clone size: .; CDR3 protein: CASSFHSGTSGSTTYNEQFF; CDR3 DNA: TGTGCCAGCAGTTTCCACTCCGGGACTAGCGGGAGTACGACGTACAATGAGCAGTTCTTC
V gene: TRBV5-4; J gene: TRBJ1-5; D gene: .; clone size: .; CDR3 protein: CASSEDSNSNQPQHF; CDR3 DNA: TGTGCCAGCAGCGAGGACTCGAATAGCAATCAGCCCCAGCATTTT
V gene: TRBV7-2; J gene: TRBJ2-3; D gene: TRBD2; clone size: .; CDR3 protein: CASSQQPGSGGTDTQYF; CDR3 DNA: TGTGCCAGCAGCCAACAGCCGGGTAGCGGGGGCACAGATACGCAGTATTTT
V gene: TRBV19; J gene: TRBJ1-5; D gene: TRBD1; clone size: .; CDR3 protein: CASSIDRGNQPQHF; CDR3 DNA: TGTGCCAGTAGTATTGACAGGGGGAATCAGCCCCAGCATTTT
V gene: TRBV5-4; J gene: TRBJ1-5; D gene: TRBD1; clone size: .; CDR3 protein: CASSLQGTSNQPQHF; CDR3 DNA: TGTGCCAGCAGTTTACAGGGGACTAGCAATCAGCCCCAGCATTTT
V gene: TRBV11-1; J gene: TRBJ2-1; D gene: TRBD2; clone size: .; CDR3 protein: CASRIGSGGAYEQFF; CDR3 DNA: TGTGCCAGCAGAATTGGGAGCGGGGGGGCCTATGAGCAGTTCTTC
V gene: TRBV9; J gene: TRBJ2-1; D gene: TRBD2; clone size: .; CDR3 protein: CASSPRGGRGGNNEQFF; CDR3 DNA: TGTGCCAGCAGCCCCCGAGGTGGGCGGGGGGGAAACAATGAGCAGTTCTTC
V gene: TRBV9; J gene: TRBJ1-5; D gene: .; clone size: .; CDR3 protein: CASSASKGGGPQHF; CDR3 DNA: TGTGCCAGCAGCGCCAGTAAGGGGGGGGGTCCCCAGCATTTT
V gene: TRBV4-1; J gene: TRBJ2-2; D gene: .; clone size: .; CDR3 protein: CASSPSSTGRAGELFF; CDR3 DNA: TGCGCCAGCAGCCCTTCCTCGACGGGTCGGGCCGGGGAGCTGTTTTTT
V gene: TRBV7-2; J gene: TRBJ2-7; D gene: .; clone size: .; CDR3 protein: CASSLEGRGAGEQYF; CDR3 DNA: TGTGCCAGCAGCTTAGAGGGCAGGGGGGCTGGGGAGCAGTACTTC
V gene: TRBV18; J gene: TRBJ2-4; D gene: .; clone size: .; CDR3 protein: CASSPVGQLAKNIQYF; CDR3 DNA: TGTGCCAGCTCACCAGTGGGACAATTAGCCAAAAACATTCAGTACTTC
V gene: TRBV11-3; J gene: TRBJ1-5; D gene: TRBD1; clone size: .; CDR3 protein: CASTQGAPHQPQHF; CDR3 DNA: TGTGCCAGCACCCAGGGGGCGCCCCATCAGCCCCAGCATTTT
V gene: TRBV11-2; J gene: TRBJ2-2; D gene: TRBD1; clone size: few; CDR3 protein: CASRMTGGTGELFF; CDR3 DNA: TGTGCCAGCAGGATGACAGGGGGGACCGGGGAGCTGTTTTTT
V gene: TRBV2; J gene: TRBJ2-3; D gene: .; clone size: .; CDR3 protein: CASSARTETDTQYF; CDR3 DNA: TGTGCCAGCAGTGCTAGGACAGAGACAGATACGCAGTATTTT
V gene: TRBV7-9; J gene: TRBJ1-2; D gene: .; clone size: .; CDR3 protein: CASRDENYGYTF; CDR3 DNA: TGTGCCAGCAGAGATGAGAACTATGGCTACACCTTC
V gene: TRBV9; J gene: TRBJ1-1; D gene: .; clone size: .; CDR3 protein: CASSVGEQMNTEAFF; CDR3 DNA: TGTGCCAGCAGCGTGGGAGAACAGATGAACACTGAAGCTTTCTTT
V gene: TRBV18; J gene: TRBJ2-1; D gene: .; clone size: .; CDR3 protein: CASSPRREFGLEQFF; CDR3 DNA: TGTGCCAGCTCACCACGACGGGAGTTTGGACTTGAGCAGTTCTTC
V gene: TRBV5-5; J gene: TRBJ1-6; D gene: TRBD1; clone size: .; CDR3 protein: CASSLGTGASPLHF; CDR3 DNA: TGTGCCAGCAGCTTGGGGACAGGGGCTTCACCCCTCCACTTT
V gene: TRBV5-6; J gene: TRBJ2-7; D gene: .; clone size: .; CDR3 protein: CASSLAGTSYEQYF; CDR3 DNA: TGTGCCAGCAGCTTGGCAGGTACCTCCTACGAGCAGTACTTC
V gene: TRBV28; J gene: TRBJ2-6; D gene: TRBD1; clone size: .; CDR3 protein: CASSRPGQPSWGLSGANVLTF; CDR3 DNA: TGTGCCAGCAGCCGGCCGGGACAGCCATCATGGGGTCTCTCTGGGGCCAACGTCCTGACTTTC
V gene: TRBV30; J gene: TRBJ1-6; D gene: .; clone size: .; CDR3 protein: CAWSSPLNSPLHF; CDR3 DNA: TGTGCCTGGAGCTCTCCCCTCAATTCACCCCTCCACTTT
V gene: TRBV5-1; J gene: TRBJ1-4; D gene: .; clone size: .; CDR3 protein: CASSLVGGNYEKLFF; CDR3 DNA: TGCGCCAGCAGCTTGGTGGGGGGGAACTATGAAAAACTGTTTTTT
V gene: TRBV5-4; J gene: TRBJ2-5; D gene: TRBD1; clone size: .; CDR3 protein: CASSAAGQGAQTQYF; CDR3 DNA: TGTGCCAGCAGCGCCGCCGGACAGGGGGCGCAGACCCAGTACTTC